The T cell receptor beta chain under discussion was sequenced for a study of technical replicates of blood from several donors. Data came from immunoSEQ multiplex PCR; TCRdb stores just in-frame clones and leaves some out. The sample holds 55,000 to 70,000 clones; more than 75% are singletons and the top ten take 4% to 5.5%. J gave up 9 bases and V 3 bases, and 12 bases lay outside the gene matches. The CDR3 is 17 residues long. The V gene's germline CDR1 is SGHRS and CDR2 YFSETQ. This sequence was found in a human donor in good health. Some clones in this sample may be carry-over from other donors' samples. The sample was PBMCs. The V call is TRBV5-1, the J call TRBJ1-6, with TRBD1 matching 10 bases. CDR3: CASSSVPGQGTGSPLHF. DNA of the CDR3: TGCGCCAGCAGCTCTGTTCCGGGACAGGGGACGGGTTCACCCCTCCACTTT.